Listed below are T cell receptor beta chains from one sample, sequenced in a study of blood T cells in healthy people across ages. TCRdb reprocessed the 5' RACE reads with MiXCR, giving one entry per CDR3 protein. The repertoire holds 650,000 to 1,000,000 distinct CDR3 sequences, with about 46% as singletons. The sequencing input was blood. Receptors were obtained from a man of 80 years or more in good health. The CDR3 runs from the conserved cysteine through the conserved F or W. The D gene is left open where the match is weak. Expanded clones get a size class; other rows say once, few or many, or leave the size out.

clone size: -; V gene: TRBV27; D gene: TRBD1; J gene: TRBJ2-1; CDR3 protein: CASSIRGQGGEQFF; CDR3 DNA: TGTGCCAGCAGTATCCGGGGACAGGGGGGTGAGCAGTTCTTC
clone size: many; V gene: TRBV18; D gene: -; J gene: TRBJ2-7; CDR3 protein: CASSPGTGSSYEQYF; CDR3 DNA: TGTGCCAGCTCACCCGGGACGGGCAGCTCCTACGAGCAGTACTTC
clone size: -; V gene: TRBV6-1; D gene: TRBD1; J gene: TRBJ2-1; CDR3 protein: CASSDLRQGKQFF; CDR3 DNA: TGTGCCAGCAGTGATCTTAGACAGGGAAAGCAGTTCTTC
clone size: -; V gene: TRBV28; D gene: -; J gene: TRBJ2-7; CDR3 protein: CASTRGAGATYEQYF; CDR3 DNA: TGTGCCAGCACCCGGGGGGCGGGAGCTACCTACGAGCAGTACTTC
clone size: few; V gene: TRBV5-5; D gene: TRBD1; J gene: TRBJ2-3; CDR3 protein: CASSLLQGGDTQYF; CDR3 DNA: TGTGCCAGCAGCTTACTACAGGGGGGAGATACGCAGTATTTT
clone size: -; V gene: TRBV12-3/TRBV12-4; D gene: TRBD2; J gene: TRBJ2-1; CDR3 protein: CASSSDSGRIYNERFF; CDR3 DNA: TGTGCCAGCAGCTCAGATAGCGGGAGGATATACAATGAGCGGTTCTTC
clone size: -; V gene: TRBV20-1; D gene: -; J gene: TRBJ2-7; CDR3 protein: CSARTGRNSYEQYF; CDR3 DNA: TGCAGTGCCAGAACGGGACGGAACTCCTACGAGCAGTACTTC
clone size: -; V gene: TRBV27; D gene: -; J gene: TRBJ2-5; CDR3 protein: CASSRPRETQYF; CDR3 DNA: TGTGCCAGCAGTAGGCCGAGGGAGACCCAGTACTTC
clone size: few; V gene: TRBV6-1; D gene: -; J gene: TRBJ2-1; CDR3 protein: CASSEGDWADHEQFF; CDR3 DNA: TGTGCCAGCAGTGAAGGGGATTGGGCCGATCATGAGCAGTTCTTC
clone size: few; V gene: TRBV12-3/TRBV12-4; D gene: TRBD1; J gene: TRBJ1-2; CDR3 protein: CASSSTGGSHYGYTF; CDR3 DNA: TGTGCCAGCAGTTCTACAGGGGGAAGTCACTATGGCTACACCTTC
clone size: few; V gene: TRBV20-1; D gene: -; J gene: TRBJ2-1; CDR3 protein: CSAAPWGNYYNEQFF; CDR3 DNA: TGCAGTGCTGCCCCTTGGGGGAACTACTACAATGAGCAGTTCTTC
clone size: -; V gene: TRBV12-3/TRBV12-4; D gene: -; J gene: TRBJ2-1; CDR3 protein: CASDTRDGDNEQFF; CDR3 DNA: TGTGCCAGCGATACTAGGGATGGGGACAATGAGCAGTTCTTC
clone size: -; V gene: TRBV7-2; D gene: -; J gene: TRBJ1-4; CDR3 protein: CASSLDGTSNEKLFF; CDR3 DNA: TGTGCCAGCAGCTTAGACGGGACCTCTAATGAAAAACTGTTTTTT
clone size: -; V gene: TRBV11-3; D gene: TRBD2; J gene: TRBJ2-3; CDR3 protein: CASSPGSGGVTDTQYF; CDR3 DNA: TGTGCCAGCAGCCCCGGCAGCGGGGGAGTCACAGATACGCAGTATTTT
clone size: -; V gene: TRBV5-1; D gene: -; J gene: TRBJ2-1; CDR3 protein: CASSLVGPTYEQFF; CDR3 DNA: TGCGCCAGCAGCTTGGTCGGTCCCACTTACGAGCAGTTCTTC
clone size: -; V gene: TRBV4-3; D gene: TRBD1; J gene: TRBJ2-7; CDR3 protein: CASSQDWTGASYEQYF; CDR3 DNA: TGCGCTAGCAGCCAAGATTGGACAGGGGCATCCTACGAGCAGTACTTC
clone size: few; V gene: TRBV6-5; D gene: TRBD1; J gene: TRBJ2-3; CDR3 protein: CASRRQGATDTQYF; CDR3 DNA: TGTGCCAGCAGGAGACAGGGTGCCACAGATACGCAGTATTTT
clone size: many; V gene: TRBV5-1; D gene: -; J gene: TRBJ2-1; CDR3 protein: CASSLEPGIGSYNEQFF; CDR3 DNA: TGCGCCAGCAGCTTGGAACCCGGCATTGGCTCCTACAATGAGCAGTTCTTC
clone size: -; V gene: TRBV20-1; D gene: -; J gene: TRBJ2-7; CDR3 protein: CSARRDIPYEQYF; CDR3 DNA: TGCAGTGCCCGGAGGGACATACCCTACGAGCAGTACTTC
clone size: -; V gene: TRBV2; D gene: TRBD2; J gene: TRBJ2-1; CDR3 protein: CASSEAGTRNNEQFF; CDR3 DNA: TGTGCCAGCAGTGAAGCCGGGACTAGGAACAATGAGCAGTTCTTC
clone size: few; V gene: TRBV19; D gene: TRBD2; J gene: TRBJ2-7; CDR3 protein: CASSTSGTSSYEQYF; CDR3 DNA: TGTGCCAGTAGTACTAGCGGGACGAGCTCCTACGAGCAGTACTTC
clone size: -; V gene: TRBV21-1; D gene: -; J gene: TRBJ2-1; CDR3 protein: CASSKRREHNEQFF; CDR3 DNA: TGTGCCAGCAGCAAAAGACGGGAACACAATGAGCAGTTCTTC
clone size: few; V gene: TRBV12-3/TRBV12-4; D gene: TRBD2; J gene: TRBJ2-3; CDR3 protein: CATVEAAGVGADTQYF; CDR3 DNA: TGTGCCACAGTGGAGGCAGCGGGAGTGGGGGCAGATACGCAGTATTTT
clone size: -; V gene: TRBV29-1; D gene: TRBD1; J gene: TRBJ2-7; CDR3 protein: CSVEGGGQGREQYF; CDR3 DNA: TGCAGCGTTGAAGGTGGGGGACAGGGTCGTGAGCAGTACTTC
clone size: -; V gene: TRBV18; D gene: TRBD2; J gene: TRBJ2-5; CDR3 protein: CASSPGTSGTHPRRDEQYF; CDR3 DNA: TGTGCCAGCTCACCAGGGACTAGCGGGACTCACCCCAGGCGCGATGAGCAGTACTTC
clone size: few; V gene: TRBV5-1; D gene: TRBD1; J gene: TRBJ1-6; CDR3 protein: CASSGTGDSPPHF; CDR3 DNA: TGCGCCAGCTCCGGGACAGGGGATTCACCCCCCCACTTT
clone size: few; V gene: TRBV4-3; D gene: -; J gene: TRBJ2-1; CDR3 protein: CASSGDIGSSYNEQFF; CDR3 DNA: TGCGCCAGCAGCGGGGACATCGGGAGCTCCTACAATGAGCAGTTCTTC
clone size: -; V gene: TRBV18; D gene: -; J gene: TRBJ2-1; CDR3 protein: CASSPQIPSYNEQFF; CDR3 DNA: TGTGCCAGCTCACCACAGATTCCCAGCTACAATGAGCAGTTCTTC
clone size: once; V gene: TRBV7-9; D gene: TRBD1; J gene: TRBJ1-2; CDR3 protein: CASSLVPGGSYGYTF; CDR3 DNA: TGTGCCAGCAGCTTAGTGCCAGGGGGCTCCTATGGCTACACCTTC
clone size: -; V gene: TRBV20-1; D gene: -; J gene: TRBJ2-7; CDR3 protein: CSARNAGRLTYEQYF; CDR3 DNA: TGCAGTGCTCGTAACGCGGGACGCCTGACCTACGAGCAGTACTTC
clone size: -; V gene: TRBV3-1; D gene: -; J gene: TRBJ2-1; CDR3 protein: CASSRSTRYDEQFF; CDR3 DNA: TGTGCCAGCAGCCGCTCGACTAGATACGATGAGCAGTTCTTC
clone size: -; V gene: TRBV28; D gene: TRBD1; J gene: TRBJ2-7; CDR3 protein: CASRGTGVPHEQYF; CDR3 DNA: TGTGCCAGCAGGGGGACAGGGGTTCCCCACGAGCAGTACTTC
clone size: once; V gene: TRBV28; D gene: TRBD2; J gene: TRBJ2-5; CDR3 protein: CASSYEREVQTRYF; CDR3 DNA: TGTGCCAGCAGTTACGAGCGGGAGGTCCAGACCCGGTACTTC
clone size: -; V gene: TRBV7-9; D gene: -; J gene: TRBJ2-7; CDR3 protein: CASSAFGVYEQYF; CDR3 DNA: TGTGCCAGCAGCGCTTTCGGGGTCTACGAGCAGTACTTC
clone size: -; V gene: TRBV27; D gene: -; J gene: TRBJ2-7; CDR3 protein: CASSDTTFDEQYF; CDR3 DNA: TGTGCCAGCAGTGACACTACCTTTGACGAGCAGTACTTC
clone size: -; V gene: TRBV12-3/TRBV12-4; D gene: TRBD1; J gene: TRBJ2-6; CDR3 protein: CASSPGTGSANVLTF; CDR3 DNA: TGTGCCAGCAGTCCCGGGACAGGGTCGGCCAACGTCCTGACTTTC
clone size: -; V gene: TRBV6-5; D gene: TRBD2; J gene: TRBJ2-5; CDR3 protein: CASRRAGGPRNEQYF; CDR3 DNA: TGTGCCAGCAGGAGAGCGGGAGGGCCACGCAATGAGCAGTACTTC
clone size: few; V gene: TRBV27; D gene: -; J gene: TRBJ1-1; CDR3 protein: CASSLHFFMNTEAFF; CDR3 DNA: TGTGCCAGCAGTTTACACTTCTTTATGAACACTGAAGCTTTCTTT
clone size: few; V gene: TRBV6-2/TRBV6-3; D gene: -; J gene: TRBJ2-7; CDR3 protein: CASGRGGAFNEQYF; CDR3 DNA: TGTGCCAGCGGTAGGGGGGGCGCATTCAACGAGCAGTACTTC
clone size: -; V gene: TRBV20-1; D gene: -; J gene: TRBJ1-2; CDR3 protein: CSAREVAKFYGYTF; CDR3 DNA: TGCAGTGCTAGAGAGGTTGCGAAGTTCTATGGCTACACCTTC
clone size: many; V gene: TRBV12-3/TRBV12-4; D gene: -; J gene: TRBJ2-7; CDR3 protein: CASSLAGRYEQYF; CDR3 DNA: TGTGCCAGCAGTTTAGCAGGGAGGTACGAGCAGTACTTC
clone size: -; V gene: TRBV6-5; D gene: -; J gene: TRBJ2-7; CDR3 protein: CASSMVTGSYEQYF; CDR3 DNA: TGTGCCAGCAGCATGGTAACGGGATCCTACGAGCAGTACTTC